These T cell receptor beta chains were read from a single sample in a study of blood T cell repertoires in COVID-19. Sequencing was performed with immunoSEQ multiplex PCR; in TCRdb, only in-frame clones are kept and a portion is missing. Of approximately 170,000 clones listed, approximately 84% are singletons. Sequences were obtained from peripheral blood. The receptors stem from a human donor with acute or convalescent COVID-19. The donor label of this sample is uncertain. Each CDR3 is given with its conserved first and last residue. The D gene is left open where the match is weak. A clone size is listed for some rows: how often the clone was seen (once, few, many), or a class if it is expanded.

D gene,J gene,V gene,clone size,CDR3 protein,CDR3 DNA
.,TRBJ1-2,TRBV28,.,CASSTIGENYGYTF,TGTGCCAGCAGTACCATCGGAGAAAACTATGGCTACACCTTC
.,TRBJ2-1,TRBV9,.,CASSVNALTYNEQFF,TGTGCCAGCAGCGTTAACGCACTAACCTACAATGAGCAGTTCTTC
TRBD2,TRBJ2-1,TRBV30,once,CACPRTSGGGEQFF,TGTGCCTGCCCCCGTACTAGCGGGGGAGGTGAGCAGTTCTTC
TRBD2,TRBJ2-7,TRBV28,.,CASSSPGLAGGGYEQYF,TGTGCCAGCAGTTCCCCTGGACTAGCGGGAGGAGGCTACGAGCAGTACTTC
.,TRBJ2-3,TRBV29-1,.,CSVDKTGTDTQYF,TGCAGCGTCGATAAAACGGGCACAGATACGCAGTATTTT
.,TRBJ1-5,TRBV5-1,.,CASSLTAMGDQPQHF,TGCGCCAGCAGCCTGACTGCTATGGGAGATCAGCCCCAGCATTTT
.,TRBJ2-2,TRBV10-3,.,CAISVAGVSTGELFF,TGTGCCATCAGTGTGGCAGGGGTTAGCACCGGGGAGCTGTTTTTT
TRBD1,TRBJ2-1,TRBV7-7,.,CASSLAFSGGEQFF,TGTGCTAGCAGCTTAGCTTTCTCAGGGGGTGAGCAGTTCTTC
.,TRBJ1-2,TRBV29-1,.,CSVDRGSYGYTF,TGCAGCGTTGATCGGGGTTCCTATGGCTACACCTTC
TRBD1,TRBJ2-5,TRBV30,.,CAWITGGLETQYF,TGTGCCTGGATAACAGGGGGCTTAGAGACCCAGTACTTC
.,TRBJ1-5,TRBV4-1,.,CASSPGYSNQPQHF,TGCGCCAGCAGCCCGGGATATAGCAATCAGCCCCAGCATTTT
.,TRBJ1-5,TRBV7-2,.,CASSLGAGMQPQHF,TGTGCCAGCAGCTTAGGAGCAGGGATGCAGCCCCAGCATTTT
.,TRBJ1-1,TRBV6-6,.,CASRLGGEKAEAFF,TGTGCCAGCAGGCTTGGGGGGGAGAAGGCTGAAGCTTTCTTT
.,TRBJ1-1,TRBV4-1,.,CASSPTMGRNTEAFF,TGCGCCAGCAGCCCCACGATGGGCAGGAACACTGAAGCTTTCTTT
TRBD1,TRBJ2-3,TRBV7-2,.,CASSLTGGRTDTQYF,TGTGCCAGCAGCTTGACAGGGGGCCGCACAGATACGCAGTATTTT
.,TRBJ1-4,TRBV19,.,CASSRRIGQGNEKLFF,TGTGCCAGTAGTCGCCGTATTGGGCAGGGGAATGAAAAACTGTTTTTT
.,TRBJ1-2,TRBV7-2,.,CASSFPLQGGGYTF,TGTGCCAGCAGCTTCCCACTCCAGGGCGGTGGCTACACCTTC
.,TRBJ1-3,TRBV10-1,.,CASSEFRGGNTIYF,TGCGCCAGCAGTGAGTTTCGCGGGGGAAACACCATATATTTT
TRBD1,TRBJ2-2,TRBV7-2,.,CASSLVRGWQGADTGELFF,TGTGCCAGCAGCTTAGTCCGAGGGTGGCAGGGGGCGGACACCGGGGAGCTGTTTTTT
TRBD1,TRBJ1-1,TRBV3-1/TRBV3-2,.,CASSQDRVGTEAFF,TGTGCCAGCAGCCAGGACAGGGTGGGCACTGAAGCTTTCTTT